Listed below are T cell receptor beta chains from one sample, sequenced in a study of response to subunit inactivated influenza vaccine. Each CDR3 protein is one row after TCRdb ran MiXCR on the RT-PCR reads. The profile shows roughly 710,000 distinct CDR3 sequences, around 13% of them singletons. Here the sequenced sample was PBMCs from blood, taken around two weeks before vaccination. These TCRs come from a man aged 50-59 years who received an inactivated influenza vaccine. Each CDR3 is given with its conserved first and last residue. Fields, in order: V gene, clone size, J gene, D gene, CDR3 DNA, CDR3 protein. The D gene is left open where the match is weak. Rows may omit the clone size; those that give it use once, few, many or a size class.

TRBV20-1,-,TRBJ2-3,TRBD2,TGCAGTGCTAGGGCAGGGACTAGCGGGAGCACAGATACGCAGTATTTT,CSARAGTSGSTDTQYF
TRBV20-1,few,TRBJ2-1,TRBD2,TGCAGTGCCTCAGCGGGGTTAGCGGGAGGCAGTGAGCAGTTCTTC,CSASAGLAGGSEQFF
TRBV11-1,-,TRBJ1-4,TRBD1,TGTGCCAGCAGCGTCCGACAGGGGAATGAAAAACTGTTTTTT,CASSVRQGNEKLFF
TRBV6-1,-,TRBJ2-1,-,TGTGCCAGCAGTACACAGGGTCCCCTCTCCTACAATGAGCAGTTCTTC,CASSTQGPLSYNEQFF
TRBV25-1,-,TRBJ1-1,-,TGTGCCATATGGGATTCGGGGCGAGCTTTCTTT,CAIWDSGRAFF
TRBV5-4,-,TRBJ2-5,TRBD2,TGTGCCAGCAGCGGACTAGAAAAAGAGACCCAGTACTTC,CASSGLEKETQYF
TRBV2,-,TRBJ2-7,TRBD1,TGTGCCAGCAGTGAAGCGGTGGGACAGGGCCAAGGGCACGAGCAGTACTTC,CASSEAVGQGQGHEQYF
TRBV3-1,-,TRBJ2-1,TRBD1,TGTGCCAGCAGCCCCCCTAGTACAGGGGGCTACAATGAGCAGTTCTTC,CASSPPSTGGYNEQFF
TRBV7-9,many,TRBJ2-1,TRBD2,TGTGCCAGCAAGACTAGCGGAAACAATGAGCAGTTCTTC,CASKTSGNNEQFF
TRBV24-1,few,TRBJ2-7,-,TGTGCCACCAGTGATTCGGGGACACATCACTACGAGCAGTACTTC,CATSDSGTHHYEQYF
TRBV6-2/TRBV6-3,few,TRBJ2-3,TRBD2,TGTGCCAGCAGACCGGGAGGGGCCGATACGCAGTATTTT,CASRPGGADTQYF
TRBV10-3,-,TRBJ2-5,TRBD2,TGTGCCATCAAAGGGGAGGGGTCCCAAGAGACCCAGTACTTC,CAIKGEGSQETQYF
TRBV29-1,-,TRBJ1-2,-,TGCAGCGTGGGTACAGTTAACTATGGCTACACCTTC,CSVGTVNYGYTF
TRBV30,-,TRBJ2-7,TRBD1,TGTGCCTGCGGTTGGACAGGGGGATCCTACGAGCAGTACTTC,CACGWTGGSYEQYF
TRBV3-1,many,TRBJ1-2,-,TGTGCCAGCAGCCAAGACCCGGTGCTTGGCTACACCTTC,CASSQDPVLGYTF
TRBV5-1,-,TRBJ2-3,-,TGCGCCAGCAGCTTGGGGACCGCTCCCACAGATACGCAGTATTTT,CASSLGTAPTDTQYF